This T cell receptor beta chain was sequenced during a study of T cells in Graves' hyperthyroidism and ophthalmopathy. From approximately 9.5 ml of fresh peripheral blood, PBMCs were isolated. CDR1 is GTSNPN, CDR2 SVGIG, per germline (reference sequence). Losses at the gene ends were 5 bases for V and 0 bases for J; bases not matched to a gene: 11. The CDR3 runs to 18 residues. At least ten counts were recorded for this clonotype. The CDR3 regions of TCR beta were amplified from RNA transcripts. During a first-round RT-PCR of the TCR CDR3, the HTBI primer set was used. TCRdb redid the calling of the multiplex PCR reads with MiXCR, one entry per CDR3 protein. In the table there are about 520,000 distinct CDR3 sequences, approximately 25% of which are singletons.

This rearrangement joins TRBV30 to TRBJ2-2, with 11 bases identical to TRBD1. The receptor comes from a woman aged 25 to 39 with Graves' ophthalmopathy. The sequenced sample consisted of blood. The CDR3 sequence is CAWDAGTGGSPNTGELFF. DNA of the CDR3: TGTGCCTGGGACGCCGGGACAGGGGGAAGTCCGAACACCGGGGAGCTGTTTTTT. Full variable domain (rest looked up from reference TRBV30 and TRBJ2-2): SQTIHQWPATLVQPVGSPLSLECTVEGTSNPNLYWYRQAAGRGLQLLFYSVGIGQISSEVPQNLSASRPQDRQFILSSKKLLLSDSGFYLCAWDAGTGGSPNTGELFFGEGSRLTVL.